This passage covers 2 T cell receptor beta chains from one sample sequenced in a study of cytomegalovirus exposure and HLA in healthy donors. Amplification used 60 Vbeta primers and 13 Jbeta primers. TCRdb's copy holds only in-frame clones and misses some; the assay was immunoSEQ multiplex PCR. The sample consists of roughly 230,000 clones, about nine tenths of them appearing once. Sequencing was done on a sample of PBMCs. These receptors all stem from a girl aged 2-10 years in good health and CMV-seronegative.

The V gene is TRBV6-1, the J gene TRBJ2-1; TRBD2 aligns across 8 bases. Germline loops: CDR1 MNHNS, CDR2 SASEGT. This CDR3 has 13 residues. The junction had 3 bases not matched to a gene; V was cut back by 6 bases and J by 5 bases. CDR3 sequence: CASRLSGNNEQFF. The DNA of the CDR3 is TGTGCCAGCAGACTTAGCGGGAACAATGAGCAGTTCTTC.

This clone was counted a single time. This chain's CDR3 is CASKPGHDPNYGYTF. The DNA for the CDR3 is TGTGCCAGTAAACCGGGACACGACCCTAACTATGGCTACACCTTC. The chain uses TRBV19 and TRBJ1-2, with D tentatively TRBD1 (6 bases). V shed 7 bases and J shed 0 bases, with 15 bases lying between them. The CDR3 loop spans 15 amino acids. CDR1 is LNHDA and CDR2 is SQIVND in the germline V gene (reference sequence).